This TCR beta chain was identified in a study of cytomegalovirus exposure and HLA in healthy donors. Across the whole study: The early release's HLA-typed donors yielded 80 million to 95 million unique TCRs. Study-wide findings and caveats: In a later analysis, several top co-occurrence clusters appeared linked to parvovirus B19, influenza, CMV and Epstein-Barr virus.

Notes on this clone: Antigen unknown.

Use of 60 Vbeta and 13 Jbeta primers characterized the PCR. Data came from immunoSEQ multiplex PCR; TCRdb stores just in-frame clones and leaves some out. Among around 150,000 clones, roughly 78% were seen once, and the ten largest hold under 2.5%. There are 15 residues in the CDR3. With 8 bases clipped from V and 4 bases from J, the junction kept 12 bases outside the gene matches. The germline V gene has CDR1 MNHNS and CDR2 SASEGT. V usage is TRBV6-1 and J usage is TRBJ2-3, with 7 bases aligning to TRBD1. Source material: PBMCs. The TCR originated in a middle-aged man in good health and CMV-seronegative. This CDR3 is CASGVTGQGADTQYF. DNA of the CDR3: TGTGCCAGCGGTGTGACAGGGCAGGGTGCAGATACGCAGTATTTT.